The rows below give T cell receptor beta chains drawn from one sample of a study of T-cell reconstitution after alpha-beta-depleted transplantation in children. TCRdb ran MiXCR on the PCR reads and lists one entry per CDR3 protein. Altogether about 270,000 distinct CDR3 sequences are present, 9.9% being singletons, with the ten largest covering about a tenth. The sequencing used PBMCs from the stem cell graft donor, collected from the stem cell graft. The origin of the receptors is a human donor who donated a stem cell graft to a child with SCID. Both conserved end residues are part of each CDR3. The D gene is left open where the match is weak. Rows may omit the clone size; those that give it use once, few, many or a size class.

J gene | D gene | clone size | V gene | CDR3 DNA | CDR3 protein
TRBJ2-2 | TRBD2 | - | TRBV29-1 | TGCAGCGGATCCCAAGCGGGGATGAACACCGGGGAGCTGTTTTTT | CSGSQAGMNTGELFF
TRBJ2-7 | TRBD1 | - | TRBV20-1 | TGCAGTGCTGAGCCCCCAGGGGGCCATACCGAGCAGTACTTC | CSAEPPGGHTEQYF
TRBJ2-1 | TRBD2 | - | TRBV20-1 | TGCTGTGCCCAAACTACTAGCGGGGGGAGCTACAATGAGCAGTTCTTC | CCAQTTSGGSYNEQFF
TRBJ2-7 | - | few | TRBV7-2 | TGTGCCAGCAGCGCTAACAGGGAGGCCTACGAGCAGTACTTC | CASSANREAYEQYF
TRBJ2-7 | TRBD2 | - | TRBV12-5 | TGTGCTAGTGGTTTGGTAGGAGGCGGGGGCTCCTACGAGCAGTACTTC | CASGLVGGGGSYEQYF
TRBJ1-1 | - | many | TRBV12-3/TRBV12-4 | TGTGCCAGCAGACCCCGAAATGTTGCACTGACAGCTTTCTTT | CASRPRNVALTAFF
TRBJ1-1 | - | many | TRBV29-1 | TGCAGCGTTGAACCCCAGAATGAAGCTTTCTTT | CSVEPQNEAFF
TRBJ2-1 | - | few | TRBV18 | TGTGCCAGCTCACCACCAGTAGTACAAAAGACGGAGCAGTTCTTC | CASSPPVVQKTEQFF
TRBJ1-5 | - | - | TRBV10-3 | TGTGCCTCGAGGGGGTCGGATCAGCCCCAGCATTTT | CASRGSDQPQHF
TRBJ2-1 | TRBD1 | few | TRBV10-3 | TGTGCCATCAGGGACGGACAGGAGGCTTCTTACAATGAGCAGTTCTTC | CAIRDGQEASYNEQFF
TRBJ2-7 | - | few | TRBV10-3 | TGTGCCATCAGTGGCGGGACTGGCGAGCAGTACTTC | CAISGGTGEQYF
TRBJ1-2 | - | - | TRBV5-8 | TGTGCCAGCAGCTGGGGGGCGGGGAACTATGGCTACACCTTC | CASSWGAGNYGYTF
TRBJ2-7 | TRBD1 | - | TRBV27 | TGTGCCAGCAGAGGGACAGGGGCCACCTACGAGCAGTACTTC | CASRGTGATYEQYF
TRBJ1-4 | - | - | TRBV11-1 | TGTGCCAGCAGCTTATCCCCCACGGAAAAACTGTTTTTT | CASSLSPTEKLFF
TRBJ2-7 | - | few | TRBV5-1 | TGCGCCAGCAGCTCCGGGGACCGGCCCTACGAGCAGTACTTC | CASSSGDRPYEQYF
TRBJ1-4 | TRBD1 | - | TRBV6-5 | TGTGCCAGCAGTTGGCAGGGGGGGGCAACTAATGAAAAACTGTTTTTT | CASSWQGGATNEKLFF
TRBJ1-1 | TRBD1 | - | TRBV7-9 | TGTGCCAGCAGCACTTACAGGGGGCGAGGGAACACTGAAGCTTTCTTT | CASSTYRGRGNTEAFF
TRBJ2-7 | TRBD1 | few | TRBV29-1 | TGCAGCGTAGAGGACAGGTCCTACGAGCAGTACTTC | CSVEDRSYEQYF
TRBJ2-7 | TRBD1 | - | TRBV5-1 | TGCGCCAGCAGCTTCCAACCGGGACAGGGGCCCTGGGAGCAGTACTTC | CASSFQPGQGPWEQYF
TRBJ2-1 | TRBD2 | - | TRBV5-1 | TGCGCCAGCAGCTTGGTGGCTAGCGGGGGCATGGGTGAGCAGTTCTTC | CASSLVASGGMGEQFF
TRBJ1-1 | TRBD1 | - | TRBV12-3/TRBV12-4 | TGTGCCAGCAGTTTAGGACAGGGGGTAGTGAACACTGAAGCTTTCTTT | CASSLGQGVVNTEAFF
TRBJ2-7 | - | - | TRBV19 | TGTGCCAGTGGCAAAATTCCGGGTCTTGGGGGCAACGAGCAGTACTTC | CASGKIPGLGGNEQYF
TRBJ2-2 | - | - | TRBV7-9 | TGTGCCAGCAGCTTACAAGAAGCGAACACCGGGGAGCTGTTTTTT | CASSLQEANTGELFF
TRBJ1-6 | TRBD1 | - | TRBV12-3/TRBV12-4 | TGTGCCAGCAGTTTCCAGGGGGTAGGATCACCCCTCCACTTT | CASSFQGVGSPLHF
TRBJ1-1 | - | few | TRBV12-3/TRBV12-4 | TGTGCCAGCAGTTTTCAGGGGACGGTAGCTTTCTTT | CASSFQGTVAFF
TRBJ2-1 | - | few | TRBV18 | TGTGCCAGCTCACCACTCACCGGGAACGTCGAGCAGTTCTTC | CASSPLTGNVEQFF
TRBJ1-5 | - | few | TRBV24-1 | TGTGCCACCAGGGACCTGGATCAGCCCCAGCATTTT | CATRDLDQPQHF
TRBJ2-7 | - | few | TRBV19 | TGTGCCAGTAGTATGGCTGGGTACGAGCAGTACTTC | CASSMAGYEQYF
TRBJ2-1 | - | - | TRBV5-1 | TGCGCCAGCAGCTACGTGGCGGGGGCCGCCTTCTCCTACAATGAGCAGTTCTTC | CASSYVAGAAFSYNEQFF
TRBJ2-1 | - | - | TRBV18 | TGTGCCAGCTCACCCCCATTGAGGACTATAACCTTAAATGAGCAGTTCTTC | CASSPPLRTITLNEQFF
TRBJ2-7 | - | many | TRBV3-1 | TGTGCCAGCAATAAACAGGCGTCCTACGAGCAGTACTTC | CASNKQASYEQYF
TRBJ2-5 | - | - | TRBV4-2 | TGTGCCAGCAGCCAAGAATCCCAGGGCTACGAGACCCAGTACTTC | CASSQESQGYETQYF
TRBJ2-5 | - | many | TRBV29-1 | TGCAGCGTTGAATTCGGGACCCAGTACTTC | CSVEFGTQYF
TRBJ2-1 | - | - | TRBV18 | TGTGCCAGCTCACCACTGTCTAACAATGAGCAGTTCTTC | CASSPLSNNEQFF
TRBJ1-2 | - | - | TRBV10-3 | TGTGCCATCAGTGAGGGGTCGAACTATGGCTACACCTTC | CAISEGSNYGYTF
TRBJ2-3 | - | - | TRBV29-1 | TGCAGCGTTGAATGGTCCCGAGATACGCAGTATTTT | CSVEWSRDTQYF
TRBJ2-3 | TRBD2 | few | TRBV7-6 | TGTGCCAGCAGCCAATACAGCGGGGGGGCGACAGATACGCAGTATTTT | CASSQYSGGATDTQYF
TRBJ2-1 | TRBD1 | - | TRBV5-5 | TGTGCCAGCACCACCCCCGGGACAGGGGGCTACAATGAGCAGTTCTTC | CASTTPGTGGYNEQFF
TRBJ2-1 | - | - | TRBV4-2 | TGTGCCAGCAGCCAAGACCAGGCGACCTACAATGAGCAGTTCTTC | CASSQDQATYNEQFF
TRBJ2-1 | TRBD2 | - | TRBV7-8 | TGTGCCAGCAGCTCCTGGGGACTAGCGGACTACAATGAGCAGTTCTTC | CASSSWGLADYNEQFF
TRBJ2-5 | TRBD1 | few | TRBV7-8 | TGTGCCAGCAGCGGAAGGGACAGGGGCCAAGAGACCCAGTACTTC | CASSGRDRGQETQYF
TRBJ2-3 | - | few | TRBV12-3/TRBV12-4 | TGTGCCAGCTTCGAGACTAGCACAGATACGCAGTATTTT | CASFETSTDTQYF